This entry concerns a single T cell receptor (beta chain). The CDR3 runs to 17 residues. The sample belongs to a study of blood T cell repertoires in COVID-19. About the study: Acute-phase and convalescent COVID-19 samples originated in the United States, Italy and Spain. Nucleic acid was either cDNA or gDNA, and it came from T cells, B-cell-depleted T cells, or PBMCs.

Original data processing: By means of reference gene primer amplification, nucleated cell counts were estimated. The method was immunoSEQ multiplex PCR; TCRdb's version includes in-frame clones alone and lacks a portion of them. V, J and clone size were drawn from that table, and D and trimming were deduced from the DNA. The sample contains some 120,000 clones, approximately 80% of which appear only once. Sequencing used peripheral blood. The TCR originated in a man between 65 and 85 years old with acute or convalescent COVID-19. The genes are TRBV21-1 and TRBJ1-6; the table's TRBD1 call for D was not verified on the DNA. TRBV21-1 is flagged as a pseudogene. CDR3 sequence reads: CASSKYHSLSYNSPLHF. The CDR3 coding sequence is TGTGCCAGCAGCAAATATCACAGCCTGTCCTATAATTCACCCCTCCACTTT.